This passage covers 23 T cell receptor beta chains from one sample sequenced in a study of blood T cell repertoires in COVID-19. Generated by immunoSEQ multiplex PCR, the TCRdb table keeps only in-frame clones and is missing some. Seen here are 150,000 to 250,000 clones, about four fifths observed once, and the top ten hold approximately 7.6%. The material sequenced was PBMCs or T cells enriched from blood (not recorded which). The receptors were sampled from a middle-aged man who had recovered from COVID-19.

This clone was counted a few times. This rearrangement joins TRBV5-6 to TRBJ1-2; tentatively, D is TRBD1 (6 bases). Germline V CDR1 and CDR2: SGHDT, YYEEEE. The CDR3 is 15 amino acids. Trimming removed 1 base at V and 0 bases at J, with 10 bases between. The CDR3 spells CASSLTGLANYGYTF. The CDR3 region has the DNA TGTGCCAGCAGCTTGACAGGGTTGGCTAACTATGGCTACACCTTC.

CDR3 DNA: TGTGCCAGCAGCTCGGGGCAGGGGCGGTACGAGCAGTACTTC. It codes for CASSSGQGRYEQYF. V is TRBV11-2 and J is TRBJ2-7, with a weak D call TRBD1 (6 bases). V lost 4 bases to trimming and J lost 4 bases, with 14 bases between them. This CDR3 region has 14 residues. The germline CDR1 and CDR2 sequences are SGHAT and FQNNGV.

V gene TRBV29-1 combines with J gene TRBJ2-3; 11 nucleotides line up with TRBD2. Germline CDR1 reads SQVTM; CDR2 reads ANQGSEA. CDR3 length equals 14 residues. The ends lost 8 bases at V and 4 bases at J; junction bases unmatched: 8. This CDR3 is CSIGTSGNSDTQYF. As DNA, the CDR3 is TGCAGCATAGGGACTAGCGGAAATTCAGATACGCAGTATTTT.

The V and J genes are TRBV2 and TRBJ1-1, with a tentative D call TRBD1 (5 bases). CDR1 is SNHLY and CDR2 is FYNNEI in the germline V gene. The CDR3 sequence is 15 residues long. Trimming removed 7 bases from V and 0 bases from J, with 15 bases in between. CDR3 amino acids: CASINQGFMNTEAFF. In DNA, the CDR3 is TGTGCCAGCATCAACCAGGGTTTCATGAACACTGAAGCTTTCTTT.

The chain is built from TRBV19 and TRBJ1-3; D remains ambiguous. The CDR3 runs 15 residues. Germline V gene sequence: CDR1 LNHDA, CDR2 SQIVND (reference sequence). Trimming removed 3 bases from V and 0 bases from J, with 9 bases in between. As DNA, the CDR3 is TGTGCCAGTAGTATGGGGAGGAGCTCTGGAAACACCATATATTTT. The encoded protein is CASSMGRSSGNTIYF. Supplemented by reference TRBV19 and TRBJ1-3, the full variable domain reads DGGITQSPKYLFRKEGQNVTLSCEQNLNHDAMYWYRQDPGQGLRLIYYSQIVNDFQKGDIAEGYSVSREKKESFPLTVTSAQKNPTAFYLCASSMGRSSGNTIYFGEGSWLTVV.

DNA for the CDR3: TGTGCCAGCAGTGAAACGGCGGTAGCTAACTATGGCTACACCTTC. Encoded protein: CASSETAVANYGYTF. The genes are TRBV6-1 and TRBJ1-2; D call uncertain. The CDR3 spans 15 residues. CDR1 is MNHNS and CDR2 is SASEGT in the germline V gene. Trimming took 2 bases from V and 0 from J, leaving 10 bases between them.

This sequence joins TRBV7-2 and TRBJ2-2; TRBD1 agrees at 10 bases. The germline V gene encodes CDR1 SGHTA and CDR2 FQGNSA. The length of the CDR3 is 16 residues. V shed 5 bases, J shed 2 bases, and the junction held 5 bases outside the gene matches. The CDR3, as DNA: TGTGCCAGCAGCCAGACAGGGGGCCGCAACACCGGGGAGCTGTTTTTT. This encodes CASSQTGGRNTGELFF.

The chain carries TRBV6-5 and TRBJ2-5; D is possibly TRBD1 (5 bases). Germline V gives CDR1 MNHEY, CDR2 SVGAGI. CDR3 length equals 12 residues. Trimming shortened V by 6 bases and J by 5 bases, and 10 bases separated the two germline ends. The CDR3 reads CASSRVLETQYF. CDR3 DNA: TGTGCCAGCAGCAGGGTTCTGGAGACCCAGTACTTC.

The chain carries TRBV30 and TRBJ2-7; 7 bases line up with TRBD1. CDR1 and CDR2 (germline): GTSNPN, SVGIG (reference sequence). This CDR3 region has 12 residues. The V gene end was trimmed by 2 bases and the J gene end by 6 bases; junction bases not matched to a gene: 4. CDR3 sequence: CAWSRHRGEQYF. Written as DNA, the CDR3 is TGTGCCTGGAGTCGCCACAGGGGCGAGCAGTACTTC. The complete variable domain, with remaining parts taken from reference TRBV30 and TRBJ2-7, reads SQTIHQWPATLVQPVGSPLSLECTVEGTSNPNLYWYRQAAGRGLQLLFYSVGIGQISSEVPQNLSASRPQDRQFILSSKKLLLSDSGFYLCAWSRHRGEQYFGPGTRLTVT.

V gene TRBV19 combines with J gene TRBJ1-3, with D possibly matching TRBD1 (6 bases). The CDR3 has 15 residues. Per the germline V gene, CDR1 is LNHDA and CDR2 is SQIVND (reference sequence). V lost 3 bases, J lost 0 bases, and 9 bases lay in between. This chain's CDR3 is CASSIQGFSGNTIYF. CDR3 sequence (DNA): TGTGCCAGTAGTATCCAGGGGTTCTCTGGAAACACCATATATTTT.

CDR3: CASSLRQDNSPLHF. The DNA of the CDR3 is TGTGCCAGCAGCTTGAGACAGGATAATTCACCCCTCCACTTT. The chain has TRBV5-6 and TRBJ1-6, with D possibly being TRBD1 (6 bases). From germline, CDR1 is SGHDT and CDR2 YYEEEE. This CDR3 has 14 residues. V was pared by 1 base and J by 5 bases, with 7 bases between.

The CDR3 here is CAWTQDRASYGYTF. In DNA form, the CDR3 reads TGTGCCTGGACCCAGGACAGGGCAAGCTATGGCTACACCTTC. V is TRBV30 and J is TRBJ1-2; TRBD1 matches 8 bases. Germline loops: CDR1 GTSNPN, CDR2 SVGIG (reference sequence). This CDR3 is built from 14 residues. Trimming removed 4 bases from V and 4 bases from J; junction bases left unmatched: 8.

This chain links TRBV6-1 with TRBJ1-2; 10 bases match TRBD1. V dropped 2 bases and J dropped 6; count of bases not matched to a gene: 12. There are 17 residues in the CDR3. Germline values: CDR1 MNHNS, CDR2 SASEGT. The CDR3 sequence: CASSELLFPDRGNGYTF. CDR3 sequence (DNA): TGTGCCAGCAGTGAACTTTTATTTCCGGACAGGGGGAATGGCTACACCTTC.

The chain carries TRBV19 and TRBJ2-2; 10 positions match TRBD1. This CDR3 comprises 15 residues. The trim removed 4 bases at V and 4 bases at J, leaving 3 bases unmatched. The germline V gene has CDR1 LNHDA and CDR2 SQIVND (reference sequence). The CDR3 region is CASSTGTGATGELFF. The CDR3 bases are TGTGCCAGTAGTACCGGGACAGGGGCCACCGGGGAGCTGTTTTTT.

This sequence joins TRBV11-2 and TRBJ1-1; 10 bases match TRBD1. The CDR3 sequence is 15 residues long. V lost 5 bases to trimming and J lost 4 bases; unmatched junction nucleotides: 7. From germline, CDR1 is SGHAT and CDR2 FQNNGV. In DNA, the CDR3 is TGTGCCAGCAGCGGCGACAGGGGGCTACCCACTGAAGCTTTCTTT. It yields the protein CASSGDRGLPTEAFF.

J is TRBJ1-2 and V is TRBV9; no definite D call. Trimming cost V 4 bases and J 3 bases, with 13 bases left between them. Germline V gene data show CDR1 as SGDLS and CDR2 as YYNGEE. This CDR3 spans 14 amino acids. The CDR3 is CASSIDLRDYGYTF. The CDR3 DNA sequence: TGTGCCAGCAGCATCGATCTGAGGGACTATGGCTACACCTTC.

This sequence joins TRBV27 and TRBJ1-4; no clear D gene. There are 13 residues in the CDR3. V was cut by 8 bases and J by 3 bases, with 10 bases left in between. Per the germline V gene, CDR1 is MNHEY and CDR2 is SMNVEV (reference sequence). CDR3: CASFGAANEKLFF. The CDR3 DNA is TGTGCCAGCTTTGGTGCGGCTAATGAAAAACTGTTTTTT.

The CDR3 coding sequence is TGTGCCAGCAGTTACGAATGGAGGACTGAAGCTTTCTTT. Its translation is CASSYEWRTEAFF. This chain connects TRBV6-5 to TRBJ1-1; no clear D. V was shortened by 2 bases and J by 5 bases, with 9 bases between the two germline ends. The CDR3 contains 13 residues. Germline V lookup: CDR1 MNHEY, CDR2 SVGAGI.

The genes are TRBV3-1 (or the pseudogene TRBV3-2) and TRBJ1-4; unclear D gene. V lost 0 bases and J 1 base, leaving 15 bases between the germline ends. Germline V gives CDR1 LGHDT, CDR2 YNNKEL (reference sequence). The CDR3 has 18 amino acids. The CDR3 protein is CASSQEPLGNRTNEKLFF. CDR3 sequence (DNA): TGTGCCAGCAGCCAAGAGCCTCTGGGTAACAGAACTAATGAAAAACTGTTTTTT.

The chain has TRBV19 and TRBJ2-1; possibly TRBD2 for D (6 bases). The CDR3 is made up of 14 amino acids. V was trimmed by 9 bases and J by 9 bases, leaving 21 bases between them. CDR1 and CDR2 (germline): LNHDA, SQIVND (reference sequence). CDR3 amino acids: CASRTWGVSGEQFF. The CDR3 coding sequence is TGTGCCAGCCGGACTTGGGGGGTCTCCGGTGAGCAGTTCTTC.

The chain joins TRBV2 to TRBJ1-4; 10 positions match TRBD1. V shed 6 bases, J shed 5 bases, and the junction held 3 bases outside the gene matches. This CDR3 spans 14 amino acids. Germline-derived CDR1 and CDR2 are SNHLY and FYNNEI. DNA for the CDR3: TGTGCCAGCAGGGGGGACAGGGGCAATGAAAAACTGTTTTTT. Its protein product is CASRGDRGNEKLFF.

V and J are TRBV5-6 and TRBJ1-2, with TRBD1 as a possible D gene (6 bases). Germline CDR1 SGHDT, CDR2 YYEEEE. V was shortened by 1 base and J by 6 bases, with 16 bases between the two germline ends. The CDR3 has 15 amino acids. CDR3 sequence (DNA): TGTGCCAGCAGCTTGTTGACAGGCTCGCGGGATGGCTACACCTTC. Translating gives CASSLLTGSRDGYTF.

V is TRBV6-1 and J is TRBJ1-2; D not resolved. V was cut by 0 bases and J by 8 bases, with 16 bases left in between. Germline V gives CDR1 MNHNS, CDR2 SASEGT. The CDR3 loop spans 15 amino acids. The CDR3 loop reads CASSEAMATEWGYTF. CDR3 nucleotide sequence: TGTGCCAGCAGTGAAGCGATGGCTACGGAGTGGGGCTACACCTTC.